These 5 T cell receptor beta chains share one sample of origin, sequenced in a study of Ad26.COV2.S vaccination and SARS-CoV-2 variants. Treatment in this sample: roughly 20 received Ad26.COV2.S at low or high dose, single or two shots; 5 received placebo; per-sample allocation not given. After the first vaccine or placebo injection, samples were drawn on day 63. Sequencing used immunoSEQ multiplex PCR; TCRdb keeps in-frame clones, though not all of them. This table has about 400,000 clones, 75% to 90% appearing once. The input for sequencing was peripheral blood, taken in a trial of Ad26.COV2.S vaccine versus placebo. The receptors stem from a person aged 18-60 years who received the Ad26.COV2.S COVID-19 vaccine or a placebo.

V and J are TRBV30 and TRBJ2-7; tentative D call: TRBD2 (6 bases). The CDR3 loop spans 13 amino acids. Trimming removed 4 bases at V and 2 bases at J, with 12 bases between. Looked up from germline, CDR1 is GTSNPN and CDR2 is SVGIG (reference sequence). As DNA, the CDR3 is TGTGCCTGGACCCGGGACTTTGCCTACGAGCAGTACTTC. It specifies CAWTRDFAYEQYF.

This chain links TRBV6-1 with TRBJ2-6; the D call may be TRBD1 or TRBD2 (5 bases each). Germline lookup yields CDR1 MNHNS and CDR2 SASEGT. Trimming stripped 0 bases from V and 5 bases from J, with 14 bases between. The CDR3 totals 17 residues. The CDR3 bases are TGTGCCAGCAGTGAAGCGCGTTGGGGGACCTGGGCCAACGTCCTGACTTTC. As protein: CASSEARWGTWANVLTF.

The rearrangement joins TRBV7-8 to TRBJ1-5; 10 positions agree with TRBD1. From germline, CDR1 is SGHVS and CDR2 FQNEAQ. The ends lost 5 bases at V and 0 bases at J; junction bases unmatched: 4. This CDR3 has 16 residues. CDR3 DNA sequence: TGTGCCAGCAGCGCGACAGGGGGCCATAGCAATCAGCCCCAGCATTTT. This sequence encodes CASSATGGHSNQPQHF.

The chain combines TRBV21-1 with TRBJ2-5; TRBD2 reflects the table's D call only, with no check against the DNA. TRBV21-1 is designated a pseudogene. The CDR3 covers 17 residues. In DNA, the CDR3 is TGTGCCAGCAGCAAAGACCCCCTAGCGGACGCTTACGAGACCCAGTACTTC. Amino acid sequence: CASSKDPLADAYETQYF.

The chain recombines TRBV6-5 with TRBJ1-2; possibly TRBD1 for D (6 bases). The V gene's germline CDR1 is MNHEY and CDR2 SVGAGI. Trimming cost V 5 bases and J 5 bases, with 9 bases left between them. This CDR3 has 12 amino acids. The CDR3, as DNA: TGTGCCAGCAGTCGAACAGGGTATGGCTACACCTTC. As protein: CASSRTGYGYTF.